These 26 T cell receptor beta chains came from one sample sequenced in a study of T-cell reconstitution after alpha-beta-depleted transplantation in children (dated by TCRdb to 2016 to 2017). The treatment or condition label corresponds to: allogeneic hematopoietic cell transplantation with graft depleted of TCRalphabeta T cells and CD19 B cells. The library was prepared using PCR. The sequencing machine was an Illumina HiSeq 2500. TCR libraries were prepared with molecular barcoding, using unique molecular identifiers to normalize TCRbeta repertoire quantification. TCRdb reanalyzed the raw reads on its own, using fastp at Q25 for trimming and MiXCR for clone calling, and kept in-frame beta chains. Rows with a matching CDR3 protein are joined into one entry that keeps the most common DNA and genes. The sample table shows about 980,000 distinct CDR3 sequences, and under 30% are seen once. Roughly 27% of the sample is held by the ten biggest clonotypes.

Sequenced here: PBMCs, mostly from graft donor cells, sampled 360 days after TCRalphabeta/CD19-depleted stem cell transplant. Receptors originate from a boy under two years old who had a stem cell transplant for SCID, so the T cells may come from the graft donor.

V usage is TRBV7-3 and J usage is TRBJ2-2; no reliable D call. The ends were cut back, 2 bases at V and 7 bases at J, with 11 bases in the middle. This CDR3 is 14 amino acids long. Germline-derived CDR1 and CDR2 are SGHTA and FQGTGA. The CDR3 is CASSLAETVGELFF. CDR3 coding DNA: TGTGCCAGCAGCTTAGCGGAAACGGTCGGGGAGCTGTTTTTT.

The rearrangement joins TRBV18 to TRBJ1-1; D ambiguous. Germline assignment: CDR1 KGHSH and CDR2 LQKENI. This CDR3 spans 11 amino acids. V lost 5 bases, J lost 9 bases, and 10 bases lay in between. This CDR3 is CASSTDTQAFF. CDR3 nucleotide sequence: TGTGCCAGCTCAACAGATACCCAAGCTTTCTTT.

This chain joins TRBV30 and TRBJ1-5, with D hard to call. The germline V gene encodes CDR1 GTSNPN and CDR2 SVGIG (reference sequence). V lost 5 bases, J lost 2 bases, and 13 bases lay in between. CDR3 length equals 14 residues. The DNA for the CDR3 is TGTGCCTGGGGGATACAAGTTGGCAATCAGCCCCAGCATTTT. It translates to CAWGIQVGNQPQHF. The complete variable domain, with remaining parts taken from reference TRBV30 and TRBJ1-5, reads SQTIHQWPATLVQPVGSPLSLECTVEGTSNPNLYWYRQAAGRGLQLLFYSVGIGQISSEVPQNLSASRPQDRQFILSSKKLLLSDSGFYLCAWGIQVGNQPQHFGDGTRLSIL.

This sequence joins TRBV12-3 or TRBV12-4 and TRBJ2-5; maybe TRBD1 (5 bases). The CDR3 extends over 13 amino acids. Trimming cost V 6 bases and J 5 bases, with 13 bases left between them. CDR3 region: CASSPWPGETQYF. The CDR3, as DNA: TGTGCCAGCAGCCCCTGGCCAGGGGAGACCCAGTACTTC.

The CDR3 loop is CSARDIGGGGYEQYF. CDR3 coding DNA: TGCAGTGCTAGAGATATAGGGGGGGGTGGCTACGAGCAGTACTTC. This chain joins TRBV20-1 and TRBJ2-7; the D gene is possibly TRBD2 (7 bases). Germline lookup yields CDR1 DFQATT and CDR2 SNEGSKA (reference sequence). V was shortened by 0 bases and J by 3 bases, with 15 bases between the two germline ends. The CDR3 contains 15 residues.

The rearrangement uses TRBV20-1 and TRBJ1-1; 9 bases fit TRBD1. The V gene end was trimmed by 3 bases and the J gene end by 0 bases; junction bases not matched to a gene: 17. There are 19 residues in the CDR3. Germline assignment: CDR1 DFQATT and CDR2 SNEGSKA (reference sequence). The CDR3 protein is CSASRTQSNRGRVNTEAFF. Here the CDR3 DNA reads TGCAGTGCTAGCCGGACCCAATCAAACAGGGGGCGGGTGAACACTGAAGCTTTCTTT.

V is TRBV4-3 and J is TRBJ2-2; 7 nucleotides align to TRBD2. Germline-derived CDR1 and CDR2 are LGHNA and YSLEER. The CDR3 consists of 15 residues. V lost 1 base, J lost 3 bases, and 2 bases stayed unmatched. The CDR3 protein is CASSQGTSDTGELFF. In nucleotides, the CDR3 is TGCGCCAGCAGCCAAGGGACTAGTGACACCGGGGAGCTGTTTTTT.

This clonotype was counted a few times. The CDR3 region has the DNA TGTGCCAGCTCACCACAACCGGCGGGGGCGGCCTACAATGAGCAGTTCTTC. Translation: CASSPQPAGAAYNEQFF. The chain joins TRBV18 to TRBJ2-1; D might be TRBD2 (7 bases). This CDR3 is 17 amino acids long. V was pared by 1 base and J by 2 bases, with 15 bases between. Germline CDR1 reads KGHSH; CDR2 reads LQKENI.

The CDR3 loop is CASSYLDVNTEAFF. CDR3 nucleotide sequence: TGTGCCAGCAGTTACTTGGACGTTAACACTGAAGCTTTCTTT. The gene calls are TRBV6-5 and TRBJ1-1; no firm D call. The V gene lost 1 base and the J gene lost 2 bases, with 8 bases spanning the gap. The CDR3 consists of 14 residues. Germline CDR1 is MNHEY and CDR2 is SVGAGI.

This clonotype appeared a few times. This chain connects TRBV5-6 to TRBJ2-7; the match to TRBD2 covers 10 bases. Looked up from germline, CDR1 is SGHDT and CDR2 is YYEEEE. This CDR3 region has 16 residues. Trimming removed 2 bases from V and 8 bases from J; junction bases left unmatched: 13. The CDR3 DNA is TGTGCCAGCAGCTTCTTGGCTAGCGGGGGCCGCGGACAGCAGTACTTC. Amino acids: CASSFLASGGRGQQYF.

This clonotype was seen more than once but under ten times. The DNA of the CDR3 is TGCGCCAGCAGCTTTCTAGACTCAGGAGATACGCAGTATTTT. Translated: CASSFLDSGDTQYF. The rearrangement links TRBV5-1 to TRBJ2-3; D unclear. This CDR3 contains 14 residues. V was cut by 2 bases and J by 5 bases, with 12 bases left in between. Germline V gives CDR1 SGHRS, CDR2 YFSETQ.

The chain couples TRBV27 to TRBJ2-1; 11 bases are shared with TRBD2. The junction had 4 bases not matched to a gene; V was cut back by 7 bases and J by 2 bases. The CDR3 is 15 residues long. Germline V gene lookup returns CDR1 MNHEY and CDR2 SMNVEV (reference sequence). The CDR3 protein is CASNRSGGAYNEQFF. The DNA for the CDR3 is TGTGCCAGCAACCGTAGCGGGGGGGCCTACAATGAGCAGTTCTTC.

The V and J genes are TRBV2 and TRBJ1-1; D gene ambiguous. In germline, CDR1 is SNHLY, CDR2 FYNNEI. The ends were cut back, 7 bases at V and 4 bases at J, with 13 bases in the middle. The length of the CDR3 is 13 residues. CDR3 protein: CASTPSQFTEAFF. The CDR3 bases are TGTGCCAGCACCCCGAGTCAATTCACTGAAGCTTTCTTT.

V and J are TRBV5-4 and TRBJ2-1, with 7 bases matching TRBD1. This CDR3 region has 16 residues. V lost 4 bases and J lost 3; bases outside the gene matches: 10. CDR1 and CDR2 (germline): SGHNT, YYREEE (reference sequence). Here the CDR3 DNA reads TGTGCCAGCAGCCAAAAGGGGGCAGTGCGCTACAATGAGCAGTTCTTC. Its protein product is CASSQKGAVRYNEQFF.

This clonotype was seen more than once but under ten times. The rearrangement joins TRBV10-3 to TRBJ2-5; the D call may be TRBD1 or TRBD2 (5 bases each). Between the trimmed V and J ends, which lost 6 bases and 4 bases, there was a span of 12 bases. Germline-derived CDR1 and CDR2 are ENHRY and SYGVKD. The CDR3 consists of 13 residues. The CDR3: CAISPRGGETQYF. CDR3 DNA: TGTGCCATCAGCCCGAGGGGTGGAGAGACCCAGTACTTC.

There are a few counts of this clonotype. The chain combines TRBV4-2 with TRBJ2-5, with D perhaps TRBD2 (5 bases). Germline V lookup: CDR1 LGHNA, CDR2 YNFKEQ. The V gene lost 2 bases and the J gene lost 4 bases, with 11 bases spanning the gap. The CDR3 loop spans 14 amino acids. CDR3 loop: CASSQSRAGETQYF. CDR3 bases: TGTGCCAGCAGCCAAAGTCGGGCGGGAGAGACCCAGTACTTC.

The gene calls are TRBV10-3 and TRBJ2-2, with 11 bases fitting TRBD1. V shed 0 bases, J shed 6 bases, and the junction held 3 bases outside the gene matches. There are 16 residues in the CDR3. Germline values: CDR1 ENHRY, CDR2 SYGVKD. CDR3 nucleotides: TGTGCCATCAGTGAGTCGGACAGGGGGCAATCCGGGGAGCTGTTTTTT. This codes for CAISESDRGQSGELFF.

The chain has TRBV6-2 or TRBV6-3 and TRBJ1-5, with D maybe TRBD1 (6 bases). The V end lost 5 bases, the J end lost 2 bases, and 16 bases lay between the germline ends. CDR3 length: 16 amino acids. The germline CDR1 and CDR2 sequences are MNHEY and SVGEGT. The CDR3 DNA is TGTGCCAGCAGTCCCCGCACGAGGGGGGGCAATCAGCCCCAGCATTTT. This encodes CASSPRTRGGNQPQHF.

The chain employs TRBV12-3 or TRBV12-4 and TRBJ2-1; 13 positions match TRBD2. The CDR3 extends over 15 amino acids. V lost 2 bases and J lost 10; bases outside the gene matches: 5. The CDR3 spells CASSLKTSGGLEQFF. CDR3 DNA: TGTGCCAGCAGTTTAAAGACTAGCGGGGGGCTGGAGCAGTTCTTC.

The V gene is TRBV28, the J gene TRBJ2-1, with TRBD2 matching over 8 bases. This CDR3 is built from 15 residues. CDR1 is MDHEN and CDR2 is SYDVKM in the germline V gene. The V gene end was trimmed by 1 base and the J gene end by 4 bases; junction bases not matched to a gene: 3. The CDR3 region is CASSLFVAGYNEQFF. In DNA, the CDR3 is TGTGCCAGCAGTTTATTTGTAGCGGGATACAATGAGCAGTTCTTC.

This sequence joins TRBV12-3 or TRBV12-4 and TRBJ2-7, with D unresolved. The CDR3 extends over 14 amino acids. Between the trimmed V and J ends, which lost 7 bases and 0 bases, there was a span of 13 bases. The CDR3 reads CASTLGHVSYEQYF. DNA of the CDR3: TGTGCCAGCACCTTGGGCCATGTCTCCTACGAGCAGTACTTC.

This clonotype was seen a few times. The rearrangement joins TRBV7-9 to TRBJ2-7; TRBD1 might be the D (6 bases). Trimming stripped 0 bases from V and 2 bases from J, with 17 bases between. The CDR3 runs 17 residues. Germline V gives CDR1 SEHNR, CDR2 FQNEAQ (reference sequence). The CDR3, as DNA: TGTGCCAGCAGCTTAGCTACGGACAGCGCCATCACCTACGAGCAGTACTTC. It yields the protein CASSLATDSAITYEQYF.

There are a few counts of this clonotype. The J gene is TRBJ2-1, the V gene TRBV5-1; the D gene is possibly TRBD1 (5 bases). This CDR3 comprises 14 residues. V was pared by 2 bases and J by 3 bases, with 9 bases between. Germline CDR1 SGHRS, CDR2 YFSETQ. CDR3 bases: TGCGCCAGCAGCTTCTCAGGGCACTACAATGAGCAGTTCTTC. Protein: CASSFSGHYNEQFF.

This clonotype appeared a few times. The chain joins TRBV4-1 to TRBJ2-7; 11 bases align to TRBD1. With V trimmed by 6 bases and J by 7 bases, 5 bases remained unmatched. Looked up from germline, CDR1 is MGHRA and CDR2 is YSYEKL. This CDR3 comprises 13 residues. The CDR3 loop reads CASRGQGGVEQYF. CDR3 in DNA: TGCGCCAGCAGGGGACAGGGGGGGGTGGAGCAGTACTTC.

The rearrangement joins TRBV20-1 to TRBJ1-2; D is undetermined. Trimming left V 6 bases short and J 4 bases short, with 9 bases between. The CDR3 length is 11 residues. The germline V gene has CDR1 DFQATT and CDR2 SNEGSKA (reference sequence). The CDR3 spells CSAPTPYGYTF. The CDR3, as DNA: TGCAGTGCCCCAACTCCCTATGGCTACACCTTC.

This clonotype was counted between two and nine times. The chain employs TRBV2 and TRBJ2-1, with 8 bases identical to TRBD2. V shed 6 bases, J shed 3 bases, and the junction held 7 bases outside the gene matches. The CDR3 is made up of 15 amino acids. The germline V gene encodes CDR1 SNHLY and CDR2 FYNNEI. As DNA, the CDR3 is TGTGCCAGCAGGACGGGGGGACTAGTCTACAATGAGCAGTTCTTC. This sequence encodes CASRTGGLVYNEQFF.